These T cell receptor beta chains were read from a single sample in a study of technical replicates of blood from several donors. The protocol was immunoSEQ multiplex PCR, while the TCRdb copy is restricted to in-frame clones and leaves out a portion. The sample has roughly 71,000 clones, approximately 93% seen once. Sequenced: T cells isolated from PBMCs. Receptors were obtained from a human donor in good health. The CDR3 runs from the conserved cysteine through the conserved F or W. Fields, in order: J gene, CDR3 length, clone size, V gene, D gene, CDR3 protein, CDR3 DNA. A D gene is named only where the DNA matches it firmly. Size tells how often a clone was seen (once, few, many) or the class of an expanded clone, and some rows leave it out.

>TRBJ2-7|14|.|TRBV6-5|.
CASSYGTTSYEQYF
TGTGCCAGCAGTTACGGGACAACCTCCTACGAGCAGTACTTC
>TRBJ2-7|12|.|TRBV5-6|TRBD1
CASSLDRGSQYF
TGTGCCAGCAGCTTGGACAGGGGCAGTCAGTACTTC
>TRBJ1-5|15|.|TRBV7-2|.
CASSPMRGSNQPQHF
TGTGCCAGCAGCCCGATGCGAGGTAGCAATCAGCCCCAGCATTTT
>TRBJ2-7|16|.|TRBV4-3|TRBD2
CASSLVRLAGVYEQYF
TGCGCCAGCAGCCTTGTTCGTCTAGCGGGAGTGTACGAGCAGTACTTC
>TRBJ2-5|18|.|TRBV7-8|TRBD2
CASSYLAGGLAGKETQYF
TGTGCCAGCAGCTACCTCGCGGGGGGGCTAGCGGGAAAGGAGACCCAGTACTTC
>TRBJ2-1|15|.|TRBV5-4|TRBD2
CASSLSSGTNNEQFF
TGTGCCAGCAGCTTATCCAGCGGGACTAACAATGAGCAGTTCTTC
>TRBJ2-5|15|.|TRBV6-5|.
CASSYAARGSETQYF
TGTGCCAGCAGTTACGCTGCGAGAGGATCGGAGACCCAGTACTTC
>TRBJ2-5|16|once|TRBV18|.
CASSPPTAGNVETQYF
TGTGCCAGCTCACCACCGACGGCAGGGAACGTAGAGACCCAGTACTTC
>TRBJ1-2|14|.|TRBV19|TRBD1
CASSPGQGRYGYTF
TGTGCCAGTAGCCCGGGACAGGGACGGTATGGCTACACCTTC
>TRBJ1-1|12|.|TRBV10-1|TRBD1
CASGQGDTEAFF
TGCGCCAGCGGTCAGGGGGACACTGAAGCTTTCTTT
>TRBJ2-7|14|.|TRBV7-9|.
CASSLNPGTYEQYF
TGTGCCAGCAGCTTAAACCCAGGGACCTACGAGCAGTACTTC
>TRBJ2-1|18|.|TRBV4-2|TRBD2
CASSQRETRLAGMTEQFF
TGTGCCAGCAGCCAAAGAGAGACGAGACTAGCGGGGATGACTGAGCAGTTCTTC
>TRBJ1-3|15|once|TRBV27|.
CASRLQGLSGNTIYF
TGTGCCAGCAGACTGCAGGGACTCTCTGGAAACACCATATATTTT
>TRBJ2-1|16|.|TRBV6-6|.
CASSYRLGSASNEQFF
TGTGCCAGCAGTTACCGGCTAGGATCGGCTTCCAATGAGCAGTTCTTC
>TRBJ2-7|14|.|TRBV6-5|TRBD2
CASSRTSGSYEQYF
TGTGCCAGCAGTAGAACTAGCGGGAGCTACGAGCAGTACTTC
>TRBJ2-7|16|.|TRBV5-1|TRBD2
CASSLGSSGGVYEQYF
TGCGCCAGCAGCTTGGGGTCTAGCGGGGGAGTCTACGAGCAGTACTTC
>TRBJ1-4|11|.|TRBV20-1|.
CASRANEKLFF
TGCGCTTCGAGGGCTAATGAAAAACTGTTTTTT
>TRBJ2-7|13|.|TRBV29-1|.
CSTGGGQNNEQYF
TGCAGCACCGGGGGGGGACAGAATAACGAGCAGTACTTC
>TRBJ1-5|13|few|TRBV2|.
CASSDVVRQPQHF
TGTGCCAGCAGTGACGTGGTGCGACAGCCCCAGCATTTT
>TRBJ2-7|17|once|TRBV28|.
CASSLWPTSGHTYEQYF
TGTGCCAGCAGTTTATGGCCTACCTCGGGACACACCTACGAGCAGTACTTC
>TRBJ2-3|16|.|TRBV14|.
CASSQGTTGLENTQYF
TGTGCCAGCAGCCAAGGGACGACAGGCCTTGAAAATACGCAGTATTTT
>TRBJ2-1|14|.|TRBV6-5|TRBD1
CASSVGTGFREQFF
TGTGCCAGCAGCGTAGGGACAGGGTTTCGTGAGCAGTTCTTC
>TRBJ1-4|16|.|TRBV9|TRBD1
CASSVAGQTTNEKLFF
TGTGCCAGCAGCGTAGCGGGACAGACCACCAATGAAAAACTGTTTTTT
>TRBJ2-3|16|.|TRBV27|.
CASSSTADPSTDTQYF
TGTGCCAGCAGTTCCACCGCGGATCCTAGCACAGATACGCAGTATTTT
>TRBJ1-1|17|.|TRBV27|TRBD1
CASNRIPLGQGNTEAFF
TGTGCCAGCAATCGAATTCCGCTAGGACAGGGGAACACTGAAGCTTTCTTT
>TRBJ2-4|13|.|TRBV6-1|.
CASSGGRQNIQYF
TGTGCCAGCAGTGGAGGAAGGCAAAACATTCAGTACTTC
>TRBJ2-1|16|.|TRBV4-2|TRBD2
CASSQAGLAGYNEQFF
TGTGCCAGCAGCCAAGCGGGACTAGCGGGCTACAATGAGCAGTTCTTC
>TRBJ1-1|16|.|TRBV5-1|TRBD1
CASSLALVGQGDEAFF
TGCGCCAGCAGCTTGGCCTTAGTGGGACAGGGGGACGAAGCTTTCTTT
>TRBJ2-7|12|once|TRBV11-2|.
CASSSQGNEQYF
TGTGCCAGCAGCTCACAGGGAAACGAGCAGTACTTC
>TRBJ2-7|14|.|TRBV7-6|TRBD1
CASSLAGQGYEQYF
TGTGCCAGCAGCTTAGCGGGACAGGGCTACGAGCAGTACTTC
>TRBJ1-1|14|.|TRBV2|.
CASTPGLMNTEAFF
TGTGCCAGCACCCCGGGACTGATGAACACTGAAGCTTTCTTT
>TRBJ2-2|16|.|TRBV6-5|.
CASSYFVGENTGELFF
TGTGCCAGCAGTTACTTTGTGGGAGAGAACACCGGGGAGCTGTTTTTT
>TRBJ2-7|11|.|TRBV6-5|.
CASLGVYEQYF
TGTGCCAGCCTCGGGGTCTACGAGCAGTACTTC
>TRBJ2-2|16|.|TRBV6-1|TRBD2
CASSEGLAVNTGELFF
TGTGCCAGCAGTGAAGGGCTAGCGGTTAACACCGGGGAGCTGTTTTTT
>TRBJ2-3|16|.|TRBV5-1|.
CASSLGRDRWPDTQYF
TGCGCCAGCAGCTTGGGGCGGGACCGGTGGCCAGATACGCAGTATTTT
>TRBJ1-2|16|few|TRBV9|.
CASSVDLTGGSGGYTF
TGTGCCAGCAGCGTAGATTTGACAGGCGGTTCAGGCGGCTACACCTTC
>TRBJ1-2|15|.|TRBV6-5|TRBD1
CASTRTGRGLYGYTF
TGTGCCAGCACCAGGACAGGGCGAGGGTTATATGGCTACACCTTC
>TRBJ2-1|12|.|TRBV29-1|.
CSVGSLDNEQFF
TGCAGCGTTGGTTCACTAGACAATGAGCAGTTCTTC
>TRBJ1-1|14|.|TRBV5-4|.
CASSLLTGNTEAFF
TGTGCCAGCAGCTTACTAACCGGGAACACTGAAGCTTTCTTT
>TRBJ2-3|15|.|TRBV13|TRBD1
CASSRMDRVIDTQYF
TGTGCCAGCAGCCGGATGGACAGGGTAATAGATACGCAGTATTTT
>TRBJ2-1|11|.|TRBV10-3|.
CAIRAGNEQFF
TGTGCCATCAGGGCGGGCAATGAGCAGTTCTTC
>TRBJ2-3|15|.|TRBV4-3|TRBD2
CASSQQRGNTDTQYF
TGCGCCAGCAGCCAACAGCGGGGAAACACAGATACGCAGTATTTT
>TRBJ2-5|15|.|TRBV27|.
CASSPRQVYQETQYF
TGTGCCAGCAGTCCCCGACAGGTATACCAAGAGACCCAGTACTTC
>TRBJ1-4|15|.|TRBV7-2|.
CASSPNGGANEKLFF
TGTGCCAGCAGTCCCAATGGCGGGGCAAATGAAAAACTGTTTTTT
>TRBJ2-1|14|.|TRBV9|TRBD2
CASSPRLALNEQFF
TGTGCCAGCAGCCCCAGACTAGCGTTGAATGAGCAGTTCTTC
>TRBJ1-5|14|once|TRBV29-1|.
CSVDWGFPNQPQHF
TGCAGCGTTGATTGGGGCTTCCCCAATCAGCCCCAGCATTTT
>TRBJ2-3|14|.|TRBV29-1|TRBD2
CSVGLAGRLDTQYF
TGCAGCGTCGGACTAGCGGGGCGTTTAGATACGCAGTATTTT
>TRBJ2-1|15|.|TRBV7-3|TRBD2
CASSLQAGGPDEQFF
TGTGCCAGCAGCTTACAAGCGGGAGGGCCTGATGAGCAGTTCTTC
>TRBJ1-2|15|.|TRBV5-6|TRBD1
CASSLMDRGGFGYTF
TGTGCCAGCAGCTTGATGGACAGGGGTGGATTTGGCTACACCTTC
>TRBJ2-7|13|.|TRBV29-1|.
CSVEQGMGYEQYF
TGCAGCGTTGAACAGGGGATGGGCTACGAGCAGTACTTC
>TRBJ2-7|15|.|TRBV7-2|TRBD2
CASSLEASGYYEQYF
TGTGCCAGCAGCTTAGAGGCTAGCGGCTACTACGAGCAGTACTTC
>TRBJ2-5|14|.|TRBV19|TRBD2
CASQRDQTGETQYF
TGTGCCAGCCAGCGGGATCAGACGGGAGAGACCCAGTACTTC
>TRBJ2-2|15|few|TRBV18|TRBD1
CASSPAGGSTGELFF
TGTGCCAGCTCACCGGCAGGGGGCTCGACCGGGGAGCTGTTTTTT